A selection of T cell receptor beta chains follows, all from one sample in a study of T cell responses to AZD1222 COVID-19 vaccine. The assay was immunoSEQ multiplex PCR, and TCRdb's table has in-frame clones only and misses some. The data contain around 110,000 clones, about 90% of them singletons. Sequencing was performed on peripheral blood, taken on day 0 of AZD1222 vaccination. These receptors all stem from an adult in good health. Both conserved end residues are part of each CDR3. The D gene is left open where the match is weak. A clone size is listed for some rows: how often the clone was seen (once, few, many), or a class if it is expanded.

J gene: TRBJ1-3; clone size: -; D gene: -; V gene: TRBV2; CDR3 length: 17; CDR3 protein: CASSERRRGLGGNTIYF; CDR3 DNA: TGTGCCAGCAGTGAACGAAGGCGGGGGCTGGGAGGAAACACCATATATTTT
J gene: TRBJ1-1; clone size: once; D gene: -; V gene: TRBV27; CDR3 length: 13; CDR3 protein: CASSPTLNTEAFF; CDR3 DNA: TGTGCCAGCAGTCCGACACTGAACACTGAAGCTTTCTTT
J gene: TRBJ2-7; clone size: -; D gene: TRBD2; V gene: TRBV28; CDR3 length: 13; CDR3 protein: CAAGREGPYEQYF; CDR3 DNA: TGTGCCGCTGGGCGGGAGGGCCCCTACGAGCAGTACTTC
J gene: TRBJ1-3; clone size: -; D gene: -; V gene: TRBV5-1; CDR3 length: 13; CDR3 protein: CASSLNGENTIYF; CDR3 DNA: TGCGCCAGCAGCCTGAACGGGGAAAACACCATATATTTT
J gene: TRBJ2-1; clone size: -; D gene: -; V gene: TRBV11-2; CDR3 length: 13; CDR3 protein: CASSLVVATEQFF; CDR3 DNA: TGTGCCAGCAGCTTAGTAGTAGCCACTGAGCAGTTCTTC
J gene: TRBJ2-3; clone size: -; D gene: TRBD2; V gene: TRBV6-4; CDR3 length: 16; CDR3 protein: CASSPLAADGTDTQYF; CDR3 DNA: TGTGCCAGCAGTCCTCTAGCGGCCGACGGCACAGATACGCAGTATTTT
J gene: TRBJ1-5; clone size: -; D gene: -; V gene: TRBV28; CDR3 length: 14; CDR3 protein: CASKDNGSNQPQHF; CDR3 DNA: TGTGCCAGCAAAGATAACGGAAGCAATCAGCCCCAGCATTTT
J gene: TRBJ1-1; clone size: -; D gene: -; V gene: TRBV2; CDR3 length: 12; CDR3 protein: CASRQSNTEAFF; CDR3 DNA: TGTGCCAGCCGGCAGAGTAACACTGAAGCTTTCTTT
J gene: TRBJ1-1; clone size: -; D gene: -; V gene: TRBV7-2; CDR3 length: 14; CDR3 protein: CASSLAGAGAEAFF; CDR3 DNA: TGTGCCAGCAGCTTAGCGGGCGCGGGAGCTGAAGCTTTCTTT
J gene: TRBJ2-7; clone size: -; D gene: -; V gene: TRBV5-1; CDR3 length: 12; CDR3 protein: CASSLVGGEQYF; CDR3 DNA: TGCGCCAGCAGCTTGGTCGGGGGCGAGCAGTACTTC
J gene: TRBJ2-4; clone size: -; D gene: -; V gene: TRBV7-9; CDR3 length: 12; CDR3 protein: CASSSPSGIQYF; CDR3 DNA: TGTGCCAGCAGCTCCCCCTCTGGCATTCAGTACTTC
J gene: TRBJ2-5; clone size: once; D gene: -; V gene: TRBV6-5; CDR3 length: 16; CDR3 protein: CASSYSRAPGQETQYF; CDR3 DNA: TGTGCCAGCAGTTACTCGAGGGCGCCCGGCCAAGAGACCCAGTACTTC
J gene: TRBJ1-2; clone size: few; D gene: -; V gene: TRBV11-2; CDR3 length: 15; CDR3 protein: CASSLVPNQDYGYTF; CDR3 DNA: TGTGCCAGCAGCTTAGTCCCCAACCAGGACTATGGCTACACCTTC
J gene: TRBJ2-7; clone size: -; D gene: TRBD1; V gene: TRBV7-2; CDR3 length: 15; CDR3 protein: CASSAAGTDRYEQYF; CDR3 DNA: TGTGCCAGCAGCGCTGCCGGGACAGACCGCTACGAGCAGTACTTC
J gene: TRBJ2-1; clone size: once; D gene: TRBD2; V gene: TRBV5-6; CDR3 length: 16; CDR3 protein: CASSPSGYGIYNEQFF; CDR3 DNA: TGTGCCAGCAGCCCTAGCGGGTACGGGATCTACAATGAGCAGTTCTTC
J gene: TRBJ1-1; clone size: few; D gene: TRBD1; V gene: TRBV6-5; CDR3 length: 14; CDR3 protein: CASRRDRENTEAFF; CDR3 DNA: TGTGCCAGCAGGAGGGACAGGGAGAACACTGAAGCTTTCTTT
J gene: TRBJ2-1; clone size: -; D gene: TRBD2; V gene: TRBV4-2; CDR3 length: 14; CDR3 protein: CASSQGGEGVEQFF; CDR3 DNA: TGTGCCAGCAGCCAGGGAGGGGAGGGTGTTGAGCAGTTCTTC
J gene: TRBJ2-7; clone size: -; D gene: -; V gene: TRBV5-1; CDR3 length: 12; CDR3 protein: CASSLQNYEQYF; CDR3 DNA: TGCGCCAGCAGCTTACAGAACTACGAGCAGTACTTC
J gene: TRBJ2-1; clone size: -; D gene: TRBD2; V gene: TRBV13; CDR3 length: 12; CDR3 protein: CASSRGGNEQFF; CDR3 DNA: TGTGCCAGCAGCAGGGGAGGGAATGAGCAGTTCTTC
J gene: TRBJ1-2; clone size: once; D gene: TRBD1; V gene: TRBV9; CDR3 length: 15; CDR3 protein: CASSAPPGQGNGYTF; CDR3 DNA: TGTGCCAGCAGCGCTCCGCCGGGACAGGGAAACGGCTACACCTTC
J gene: TRBJ2-1; clone size: -; D gene: -; V gene: TRBV7-9; CDR3 length: 11; CDR3 protein: CASSFHNEQFF; CDR3 DNA: TGTGCCAGCAGCTTCCATAATGAGCAGTTCTTC
J gene: TRBJ1-2; clone size: -; D gene: -; V gene: TRBV19; CDR3 length: 13; CDR3 protein: CASSIWQSYRYTF; CDR3 DNA: TGTGCCAGTAGTATATGGCAGTCCTATCGCTACACCTTC
J gene: TRBJ2-7; clone size: -; D gene: -; V gene: TRBV11-3; CDR3 length: 17; CDR3 protein: CASSTGAVWTVSYEQYF; CDR3 DNA: TGTGCCAGCAGCACTGGAGCCGTCTGGACTGTATCCTACGAGCAGTACTTC
J gene: TRBJ1-1; clone size: -; D gene: -; V gene: TRBV6-5; CDR3 length: 12; CDR3 protein: CASSTRVGEAFF; CDR3 DNA: TGTGCCAGCAGTACCAGGGTAGGAGAAGCTTTCTTT
J gene: TRBJ2-2; clone size: once; D gene: -; V gene: TRBV19; CDR3 length: 15; CDR3 protein: CASTDTNPNTGELFF; CDR3 DNA: TGTGCCAGTACCGATACTAACCCGAACACCGGGGAGCTGTTTTTT
J gene: TRBJ1-1; clone size: -; D gene: -; V gene: TRBV19; CDR3 length: 12; CDR3 protein: CASSPDDTEAFF; CDR3 DNA: TGTGCCAGTAGCCCGGATGACACTGAAGCTTTCTTT
J gene: TRBJ2-1; clone size: -; D gene: -; V gene: TRBV19; CDR3 length: 13; CDR3 protein: CASTSSRYNEQFF; CDR3 DNA: TGTGCCAGTACCTCTTCCAGGTACAATGAGCAGTTCTTC
J gene: TRBJ1-5; clone size: -; D gene: -; V gene: TRBV12-3/TRBV12-4; CDR3 length: 11; CDR3 protein: CASSLGTKQHF; CDR3 DNA: TGTGCCAGCAGTTTAGGTACGAAGCAGCATTTT
J gene: TRBJ2-3; clone size: -; D gene: TRBD2; V gene: TRBV12-5; CDR3 length: 17; CDR3 protein: CASGLGQLAGGGDTQYF; CDR3 DNA: TGTGCTAGTGGTTTGGGGCAACTAGCGGGGGGTGGAGATACGCAGTATTTT
J gene: TRBJ2-1; clone size: -; D gene: -; V gene: TRBV25-1; CDR3 length: 15; CDR3 protein: CASSEPGLVKAEQFF; CDR3 DNA: TGTGCCAGCAGTGAACCCGGACTGGTTAAGGCTGAGCAGTTCTTC
J gene: TRBJ1-4; clone size: few; D gene: -; V gene: TRBV7-2; CDR3 length: 15; CDR3 protein: CASSPGPATNEKLFF; CDR3 DNA: TGTGCCAGCAGCCCCGGGCCGGCAACTAATGAAAAACTGTTTTTT
J gene: TRBJ2-3; clone size: -; D gene: -; V gene: TRBV24-1; CDR3 length: 14; CDR3 protein: CATSDLVGTDTQYF; CDR3 DNA: TGTGCCACCAGTGATTTAGTGGGCACAGATACGCAGTATTTT
J gene: TRBJ2-5; clone size: -; D gene: -; V gene: TRBV9; CDR3 length: 16; CDR3 protein: CASSVGNGPGGKTQYF; CDR3 DNA: TGTGCCAGCAGCGTAGGGAATGGACCCGGTGGGAAGACCCAGTACTTC
J gene: TRBJ2-1; clone size: once; D gene: -; V gene: TRBV25-1; CDR3 length: 16; CDR3 protein: CASSLFSGISYNEQFF; CDR3 DNA: TGTGCCAGCAGTCTTTTTAGCGGCATCTCCTACAATGAGCAGTTCTTC
J gene: TRBJ1-3; clone size: -; D gene: -; V gene: TRBV9; CDR3 length: 15; CDR3 protein: CASSSLGTARNTIYF; CDR3 DNA: TGTGCCAGCAGCTCTCTTGGGACGGCTAGAAACACCATATATTTT
J gene: TRBJ2-3; clone size: -; D gene: -; V gene: TRBV9; CDR3 length: 16; CDR3 protein: CASSVAPGASTDTQYF; CDR3 DNA: TGTGCCAGCAGCGTAGCCCCCGGAGCCTCCACAGATACGCAGTATTTT
J gene: TRBJ2-1; clone size: -; D gene: -; V gene: TRBV6-5; CDR3 length: 15; CDR3 protein: CASSYLPAGNNEQFF; CDR3 DNA: TGTGCCAGCAGTTACCTTCCAGCGGGCAACAATGAGCAGTTCTTC
J gene: TRBJ1-5; clone size: -; D gene: -; V gene: TRBV6-5; CDR3 length: 15; CDR3 protein: CASRKYREVYQPQHF; CDR3 DNA: TGTGCCAGCAGGAAATACAGGGAAGTGTATCAGCCCCAGCATTTT
J gene: TRBJ1-1; clone size: -; D gene: -; V gene: TRBV19; CDR3 length: 13; CDR3 protein: CASIPNGGSEAFF; CDR3 DNA: TGTGCCAGTATCCCCAATGGAGGTTCTGAAGCTTTCTTT
J gene: TRBJ1-5; clone size: -; D gene: TRBD1; V gene: TRBV6-6; CDR3 length: 14; CDR3 protein: CASSSQGDNQPQHF; CDR3 DNA: TGTGCCAGCAGTTCACAGGGGGACAATCAGCCCCAGCATTTT
J gene: TRBJ2-7; clone size: -; D gene: -; V gene: TRBV11-2; CDR3 length: 14; CDR3 protein: CASSLGTANYEQYF; CDR3 DNA: TGTGCCAGCAGCTTAGGGACAGCCAACTACGAGCAGTACTTC
J gene: TRBJ2-7; clone size: -; D gene: TRBD2; V gene: TRBV30; CDR3 length: 15; CDR3 protein: CAWSPRERGPYEQYF; CDR3 DNA: TGTGCCTGGAGCCCAAGGGAGCGGGGGCCATACGAGCAGTACTTC